This TCR beta chain was retrieved from a study of blood T cell repertoires in COVID-19 (dated by TCRdb to the early 2020s). Background for the entire study: The collaborator samples originated in the United States, Italy and Spain and spanned the acute and convalescent phases of COVID-19. The prospective study material was composed of cDNA or gDNA derived from T cells, B-cell-depleted T cells, or PBMCs. The dataset comprised deeply sampled blood TCRbeta repertoires from subjects exposed to, actively infected with, or recovered from COVID-19. The repertoires were released in a freely available public database intended as a resource for research on the immune response to SARS-CoV-2. The samples were drawn from the first 160 participants of the ongoing ImmuneRACE study and from about 1,200 subjects provided by 6 global collaborators. The sample metadata nearly always contained a de-identified subject ID, COVID-19 status, age in years and sex. Where HLA class I and class II types were available, the types were taken from metadata supplied by the sample provider, not from assay-based typing. Results and caveats for the whole study, not just this receptor: The quantity of clinical and demographic metadata differed by source and by participant and was supplied without curation.

The immunoSEQ Assay, a bias-controlled multiplex PCR, was used to amplify TCRbeta CDR3 regions from genomic DNA. The authors processed their data as follows. Nucleated cell counts per sample were estimated from amplification of reference gene primers within the assay. Sequence reads were collapsed and filtered to measure the absolute abundance of every unique TCRbeta CDR3 rearrangement. For each sample, productive Simpson clonality was calculated by taking the square root of Simpson's diversity index across productive rearrangements. TCRdb carries this immuneACCESS record with in-frame sequences only. Its versions omit some clonotypes, under half of them owing to an unresolved V gene in the studies checked, with the rest unexplained. V and J calls and clone size are those listed in that table; D and trimming were worked out from the DNA. The sample profile shows 30,000 or so clones; about nine tenths of them were found once. Over 12% of the sample comes from the top ten.

As concerns this clone: Its target antigen remains unknown. Base qualities are not at hand, and no much larger clone is one base apart.

Whole blood was collected in K2EDTA tubes by collaborating institutions according to the institutions' own protocols. For TCRbeta analysis, collaborator samples were shipped as frozen whole blood, as isolated PBMCs, or as DNA extracted from either sample type. The sequence derives from a man between 60 and 75 years old with active COVID-19. The sequenced sample was peripheral blood.

CDR3 loop: CASSVGAGQNYEQYF. The sequenced DNA is TGTGCCAGCAGCGTAGGAGCCGGACAGAACTACGAGCAGTACTTC. The chain was built from TRBV9 and TRBJ2-7; the best D guess is TRBD1, with 6 bases matching. Measured from the cysteine to the phenylalanine, the CDR3 is 15 residues long. This entry keeps only the CDR3 DNA: 45 bases, framed from base 1. Looking up the germline V gene yields CDR1 SGDLS and CDR2 YYNGEE. V lost 0 bases and J lost 3 bases; the stretch between them is 13 bases long.